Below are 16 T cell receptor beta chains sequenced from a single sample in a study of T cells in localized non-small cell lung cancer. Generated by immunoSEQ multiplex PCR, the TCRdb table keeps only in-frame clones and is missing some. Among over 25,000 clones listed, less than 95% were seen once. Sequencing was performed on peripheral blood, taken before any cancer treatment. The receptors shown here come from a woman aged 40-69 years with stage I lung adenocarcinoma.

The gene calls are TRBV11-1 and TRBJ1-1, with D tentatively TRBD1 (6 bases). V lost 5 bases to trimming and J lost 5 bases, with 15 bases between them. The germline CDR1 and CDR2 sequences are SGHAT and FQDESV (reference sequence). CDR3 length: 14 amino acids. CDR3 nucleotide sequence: TGTGCCAGCAGCCCTGCAGGGGTGGGGACTGAAGCTTTCTTT. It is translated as CASSPAGVGTEAFF.

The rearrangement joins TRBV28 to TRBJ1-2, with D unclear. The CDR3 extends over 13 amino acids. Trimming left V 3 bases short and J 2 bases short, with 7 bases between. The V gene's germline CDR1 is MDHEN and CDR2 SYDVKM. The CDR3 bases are TGTGCCAGCAGTTTGGGCCGGAACTATGGCTACACCTTC. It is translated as CASSLGRNYGYTF.

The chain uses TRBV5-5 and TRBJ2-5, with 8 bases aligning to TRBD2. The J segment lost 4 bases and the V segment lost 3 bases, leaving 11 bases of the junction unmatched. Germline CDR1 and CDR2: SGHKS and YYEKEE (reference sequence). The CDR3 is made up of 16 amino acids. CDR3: CASSWGRSSGAETQYF. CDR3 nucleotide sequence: TGTGCCAGCAGCTGGGGGAGGAGTAGCGGGGCAGAGACCCAGTACTTC. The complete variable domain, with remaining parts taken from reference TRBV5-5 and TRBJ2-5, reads DAGVTQSPTHLIKTRGQQVTLRCSPISGHKSVSWYQQVLGQGPQFIFQYYEKEERGRGNFPDRFSARQFPNYSSELNVNALLLGDSALYLCASSWGRSSGAETQYFGPGTRLLVL.

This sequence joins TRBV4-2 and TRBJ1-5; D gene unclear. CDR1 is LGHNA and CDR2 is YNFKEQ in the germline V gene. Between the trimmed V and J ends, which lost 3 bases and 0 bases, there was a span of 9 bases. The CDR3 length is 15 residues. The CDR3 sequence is CASSQDPHSNQPQHF. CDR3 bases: TGTGCCAGCAGCCAGGACCCTCATAGCAATCAGCCCCAGCATTTT.

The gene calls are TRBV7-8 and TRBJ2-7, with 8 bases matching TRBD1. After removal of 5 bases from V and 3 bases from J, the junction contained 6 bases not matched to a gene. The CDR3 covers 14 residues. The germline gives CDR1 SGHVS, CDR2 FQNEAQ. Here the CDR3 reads CASSTGQGFYEQYF. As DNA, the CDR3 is TGTGCCAGCAGCACTGGACAGGGTTTCTACGAGCAGTACTTC.

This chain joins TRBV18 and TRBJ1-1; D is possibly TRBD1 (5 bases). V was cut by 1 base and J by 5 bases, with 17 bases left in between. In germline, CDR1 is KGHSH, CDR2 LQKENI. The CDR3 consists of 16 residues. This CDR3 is CASSPLGTPQVTEAFF. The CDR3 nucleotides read TGTGCCAGCTCACCACTAGGGACCCCCCAGGTTACTGAAGCTTTCTTT.

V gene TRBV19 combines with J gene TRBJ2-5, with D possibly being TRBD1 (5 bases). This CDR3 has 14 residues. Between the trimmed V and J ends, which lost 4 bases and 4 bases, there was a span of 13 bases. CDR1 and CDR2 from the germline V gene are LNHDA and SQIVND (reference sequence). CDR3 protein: CASSTQVSGETQYF. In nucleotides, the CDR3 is TGTGCCAGTAGTACACAGGTCTCGGGAGAGACCCAGTACTTC.

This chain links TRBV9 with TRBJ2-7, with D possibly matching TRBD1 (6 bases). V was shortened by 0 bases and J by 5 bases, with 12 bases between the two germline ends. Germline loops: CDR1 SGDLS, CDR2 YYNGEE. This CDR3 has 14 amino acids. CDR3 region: CASSVGTAAHEQYF. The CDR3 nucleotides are TGTGCCAGCAGCGTAGGGACAGCCGCACACGAGCAGTACTTC.

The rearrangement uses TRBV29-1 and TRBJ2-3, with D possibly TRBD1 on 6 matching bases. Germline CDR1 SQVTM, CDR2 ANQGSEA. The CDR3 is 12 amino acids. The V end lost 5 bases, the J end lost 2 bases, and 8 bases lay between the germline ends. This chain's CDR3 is CSVRDNTDTQYF. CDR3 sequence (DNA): TGCAGCGTTCGGGACAACACAGATACGCAGTATTTT.

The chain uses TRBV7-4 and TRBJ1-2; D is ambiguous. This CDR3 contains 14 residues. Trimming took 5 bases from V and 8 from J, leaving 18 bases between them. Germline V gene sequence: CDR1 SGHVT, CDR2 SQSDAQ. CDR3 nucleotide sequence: TGTGCCAGCAGCCAAAGACGGAACCCCGGGGGCTACACCTTC. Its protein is CASSQRRNPGGYTF.

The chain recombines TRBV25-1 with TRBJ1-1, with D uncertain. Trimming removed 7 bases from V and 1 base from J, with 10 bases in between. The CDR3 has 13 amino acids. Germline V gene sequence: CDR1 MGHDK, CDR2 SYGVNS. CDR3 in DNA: TGTGCCAGCATGCTTCTGGGGAACACTGAAGCTTTCTTT. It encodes CASMLLGNTEAFF.

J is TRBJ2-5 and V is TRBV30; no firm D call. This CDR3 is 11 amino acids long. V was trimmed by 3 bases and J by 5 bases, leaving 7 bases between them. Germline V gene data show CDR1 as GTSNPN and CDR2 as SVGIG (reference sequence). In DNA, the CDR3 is TGTGCCTGGAGCAGGCGGGAGACCCAGTACTTC. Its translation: CAWSRRETQYF.

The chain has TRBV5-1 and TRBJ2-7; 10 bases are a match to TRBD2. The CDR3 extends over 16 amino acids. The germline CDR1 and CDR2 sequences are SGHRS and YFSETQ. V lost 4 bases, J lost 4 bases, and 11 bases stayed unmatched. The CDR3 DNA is TGCGCCAGCAGCAGGGGCCCTAGCGGGAGCGGGTACGAGCAGTACTTC. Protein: CASSRGPSGSGYEQYF.

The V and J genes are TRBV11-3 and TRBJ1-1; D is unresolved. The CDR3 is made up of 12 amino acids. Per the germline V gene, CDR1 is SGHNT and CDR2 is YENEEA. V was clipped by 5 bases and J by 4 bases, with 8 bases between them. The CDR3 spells CASSPRATEAFF. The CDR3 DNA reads TGTGCCAGCAGCCCCCGGGCCACTGAAGCTTTCTTT.

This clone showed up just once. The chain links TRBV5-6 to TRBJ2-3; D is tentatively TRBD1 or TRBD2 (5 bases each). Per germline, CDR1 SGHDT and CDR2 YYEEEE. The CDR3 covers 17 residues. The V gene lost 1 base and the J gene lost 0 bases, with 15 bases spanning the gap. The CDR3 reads CASSLRTTSGSTDTQYF. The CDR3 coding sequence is TGTGCCAGCAGCTTGAGGACAACAAGCGGTAGCACAGATACGCAGTATTTT.

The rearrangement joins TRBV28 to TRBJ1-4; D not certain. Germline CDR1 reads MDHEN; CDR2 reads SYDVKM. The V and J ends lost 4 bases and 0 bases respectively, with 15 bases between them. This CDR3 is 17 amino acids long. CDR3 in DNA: TGTGCCAGCAGTTCCTCAAACGTCTGGGCAACTAATGAAAAACTGTTTTTT. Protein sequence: CASSSSNVWATNEKLFF.